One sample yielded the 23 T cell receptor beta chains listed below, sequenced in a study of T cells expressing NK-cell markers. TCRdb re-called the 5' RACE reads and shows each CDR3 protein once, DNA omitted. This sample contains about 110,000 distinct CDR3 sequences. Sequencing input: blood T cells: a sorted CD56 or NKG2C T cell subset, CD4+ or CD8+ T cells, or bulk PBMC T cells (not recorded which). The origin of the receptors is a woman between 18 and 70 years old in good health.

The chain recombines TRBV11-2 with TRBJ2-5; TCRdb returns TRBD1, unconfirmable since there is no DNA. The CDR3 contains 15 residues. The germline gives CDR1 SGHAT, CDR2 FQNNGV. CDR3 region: CASSTGGRGSETQYF.

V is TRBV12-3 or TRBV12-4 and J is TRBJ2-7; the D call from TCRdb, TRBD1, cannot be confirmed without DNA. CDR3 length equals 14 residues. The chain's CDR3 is CASSFEGAPREQYF.

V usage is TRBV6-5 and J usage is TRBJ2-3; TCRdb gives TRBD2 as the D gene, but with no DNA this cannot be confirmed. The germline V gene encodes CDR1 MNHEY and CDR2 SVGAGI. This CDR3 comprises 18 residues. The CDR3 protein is CASSYATSGGPSTDTQYF.

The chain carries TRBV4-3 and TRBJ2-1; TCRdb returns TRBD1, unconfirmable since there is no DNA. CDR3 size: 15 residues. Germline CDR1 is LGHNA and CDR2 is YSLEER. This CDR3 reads CASSQGDSSYNEQFF.

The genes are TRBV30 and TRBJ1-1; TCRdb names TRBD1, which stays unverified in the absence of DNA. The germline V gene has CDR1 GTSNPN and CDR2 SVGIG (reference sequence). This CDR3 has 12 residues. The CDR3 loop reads CAWTGEPTEAFF.

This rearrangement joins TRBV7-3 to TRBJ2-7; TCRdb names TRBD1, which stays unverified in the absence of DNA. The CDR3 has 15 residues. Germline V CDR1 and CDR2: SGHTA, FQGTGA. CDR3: CASSAYPANSYEQYF.

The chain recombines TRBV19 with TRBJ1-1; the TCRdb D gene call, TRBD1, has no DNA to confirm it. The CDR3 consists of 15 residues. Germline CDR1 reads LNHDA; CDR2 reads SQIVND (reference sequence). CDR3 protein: CASSLRSGGNTEAFF.

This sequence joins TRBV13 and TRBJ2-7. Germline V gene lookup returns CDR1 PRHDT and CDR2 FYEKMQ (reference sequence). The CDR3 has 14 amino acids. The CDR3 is CASSSILRSTEQYF.

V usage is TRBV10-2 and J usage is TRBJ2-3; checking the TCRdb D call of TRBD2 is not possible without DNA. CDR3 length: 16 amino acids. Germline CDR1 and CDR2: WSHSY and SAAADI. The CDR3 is CASRGGASTSTDTQYF.

This CDR3 reads CASGTSGNTNIQYF. The chain employs TRBV9 and TRBJ2-4; TCRdb designates TRBD2, a call that cannot be tested without DNA. Germline V gene sequence: CDR1 SGDLS, CDR2 YYNGEE. The CDR3 contains 14 residues.

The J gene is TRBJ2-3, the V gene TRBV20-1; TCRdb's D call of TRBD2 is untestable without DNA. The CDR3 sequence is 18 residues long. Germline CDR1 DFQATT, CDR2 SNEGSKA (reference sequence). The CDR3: CSAPGALAGDRSTDTQYF.

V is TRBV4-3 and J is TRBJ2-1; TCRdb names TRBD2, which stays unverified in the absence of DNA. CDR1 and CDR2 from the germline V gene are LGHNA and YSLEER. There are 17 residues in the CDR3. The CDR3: CASSQEPLAGGFDEQFF.

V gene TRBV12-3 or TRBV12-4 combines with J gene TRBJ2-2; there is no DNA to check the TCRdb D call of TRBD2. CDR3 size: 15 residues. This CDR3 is CASSSLGSPTGELFF.

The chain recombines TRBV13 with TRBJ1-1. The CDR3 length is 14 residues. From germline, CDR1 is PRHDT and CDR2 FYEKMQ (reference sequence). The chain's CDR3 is CASSLGRLGTEAFF.

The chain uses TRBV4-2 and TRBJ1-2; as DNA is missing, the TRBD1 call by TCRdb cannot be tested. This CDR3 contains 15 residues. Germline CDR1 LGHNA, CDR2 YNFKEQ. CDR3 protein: CASSQVPGGTMGYTF.

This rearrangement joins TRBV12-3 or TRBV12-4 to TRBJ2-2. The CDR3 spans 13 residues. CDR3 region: CASRTANTGELFF.

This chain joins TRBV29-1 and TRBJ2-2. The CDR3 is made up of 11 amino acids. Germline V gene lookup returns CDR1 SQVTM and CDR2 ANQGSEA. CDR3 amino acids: CSAVVAGELFF.

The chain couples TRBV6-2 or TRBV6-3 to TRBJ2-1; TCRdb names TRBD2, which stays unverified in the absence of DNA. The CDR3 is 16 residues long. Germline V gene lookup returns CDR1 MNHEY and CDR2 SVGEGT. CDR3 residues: CASNLLAGGPYNEQFF.

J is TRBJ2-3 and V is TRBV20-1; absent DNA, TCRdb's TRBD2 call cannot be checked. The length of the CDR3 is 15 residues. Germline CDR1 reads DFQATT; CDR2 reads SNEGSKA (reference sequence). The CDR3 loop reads CSARPRGGGTDTQYF.

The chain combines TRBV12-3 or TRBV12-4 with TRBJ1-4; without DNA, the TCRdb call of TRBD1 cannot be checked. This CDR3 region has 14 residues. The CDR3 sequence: CASRPRDRLEKLFF.

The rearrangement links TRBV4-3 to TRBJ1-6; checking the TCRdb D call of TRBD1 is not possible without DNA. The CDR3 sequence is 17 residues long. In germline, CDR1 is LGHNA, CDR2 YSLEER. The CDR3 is CASSHLGGGTGNSPLHF.

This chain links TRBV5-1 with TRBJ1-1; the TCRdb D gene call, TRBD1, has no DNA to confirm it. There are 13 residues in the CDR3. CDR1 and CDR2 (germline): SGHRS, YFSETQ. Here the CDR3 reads CASSSRTAEEAFF.

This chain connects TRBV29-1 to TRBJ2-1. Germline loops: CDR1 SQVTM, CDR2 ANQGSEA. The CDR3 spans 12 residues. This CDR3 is CSVPGTHNEQFF.